The 4 T cell receptor beta chains presented below share a single source sample, sequenced in a study of blood T cell repertoires in COVID-19. The table came from immunoSEQ multiplex PCR; TCRdb's copy has only in-frame clones and leaves some out. The sample yields approximately 500,000 clones, 85% to 90% seen once. Material: peripheral blood. All receptors come from a woman aged 50 to 60 with COVID-19, enrolled during active disease.

For this clone: In the same sample, other DNA sequences code for this CDR3. This rearrangement joins TRBV4-1 to TRBJ1-5, with 7 bases lining up with TRBD1. This CDR3 has 14 residues. Germline trimming cut 4 bases from V and 3 bases from J; bases unmatched to any gene: 3. The germline gives CDR1 MGHRA, CDR2 YSYEKL. The CDR3 spells CASSPTGNNQPQHF. In DNA, the CDR3 is TGCGCCAGCAGCCCGACAGGGAACAATCAGCCCCAGCATTTT.

This clone came up once. V and J are TRBV6-1 and TRBJ1-6; TRBD1 matches 9 bases. CDR1 and CDR2 (germline): MNHNS, SASEGT. The V segment lost 7 bases and the J segment 10 bases; nucleotides outside the gene matches: 11. The CDR3 runs to 15 residues. The CDR3 sequence: CASTPSGTGNSPLHF. The CDR3 coding sequence is TGTGCCAGCACCCCCTCCGGGACAGGGAACTCACCCCTCCACTTT.

The chain uses TRBV7-6 and TRBJ1-4, with D maybe TRBD1 (5 bases). V was cut by 4 bases and J by 9 bases, with 12 bases left in between. Germline lookup yields CDR1 SGHVS and CDR2 FNYEAQ. CDR3 length equals 13 residues. CDR3 bases: TGTGCCAGCAGCTCGAGTAACAGGAAAAAACTGTTTTTT. This codes for CASSSSNRKKLFF.

The genes are TRBV6-5 and TRBJ2-7; TRBD1 agrees at 7 bases. J was trimmed by 4 bases and V by 6 bases; bases with no gene match: 3. Germline loops: CDR1 MNHEY, CDR2 SVGAGI. The CDR3 sequence is 12 residues long. As DNA, the CDR3 is TGTGCCAGCAGCGTGACAGGGTACGAGCAGTACTTC. This gives the protein CASSVTGYEQYF.